Described below is a single T cell receptor beta chain sequence and its context. Its antigen is unidentified. The J segment lost 1 base and the V segment lost 5 bases, leaving 5 bases of the junction unmatched. Germline values: CDR1 SGHRS, CDR2 YFSETQ. The length of the CDR3 is 14 residues. Clones were read by immunoSEQ multiplex PCR, and TCRdb kept only the in-frame ones, dropping some. This sample has some 30,000 clones, with around 83% found just once. This entry comes from a study of T cells in narcolepsy. Study-wide points: Autoreactive clone sequences were missing from some blood memory CD4+ repertoires. HCRT-specific and TRIB2-specific autoreactive clonotypes appeared among same-patient CSF and blood CD4+ clonotypes. Autoreactive clonotypes reportedly recurred in blood of same and different patients, not controls.

This TCR came from a human donor in good health. This chain connects TRBV5-1 to TRBJ1-1; 7 bases map to TRBD1. Source material: memory (CD45RA-) CD4+ T cells from blood. The DNA of the CDR3 is TGCGCCAGCAGTCAGACAGGGACGAACACTGAAGCTTTCTTT. Protein: CASSQTGTNTEAFF.